Listed below are T cell receptor beta chains from one sample, sequenced in a study of cytomegalovirus exposure and HLA in healthy donors. TCRdb keeps only in-frame clones here, not all; method: immunoSEQ multiplex PCR. Among under 150,000 clones listed, over 85% were seen once. The sequencing sample was made of PBMCs. Receptors originate from a woman between 18 and 30 years old in good health and CMV-seronegative. Each CDR3 is given with its conserved first and last residue. A D gene is named only where the DNA matches it firmly. Expanded clones are given a class, and other clones once, few, many or no size at all.

TRBD2,NA,TRBJ2-1,TRBV5-1,CASSLISGGVDEQFF,TGCGCCAGCAGCTTGATTAGCGGGGGAGTGGATGAGCAGTTCTTC
TRBD1,NA,TRBJ2-5,TRBV20-1,CSKQGLETQYF,TGCAGTAAACAGGGGCTCGAGACCCAGTACTTC
NA,NA,TRBJ2-4,TRBV25-1,CASSGSWGGTAKNIQYF,TGTGCCAGCAGTGGGAGTTGGGGCGGTACAGCCAAAAACATTCAGTACTTC
TRBD2,NA,TRBJ2-3,TRBV11-1,CASSLEFRGGPTDTQYF,TGTGCCAGCAGCTTAGAATTTCGGGGGGGGCCGACAGATACGCAGTATTTT
NA,NA,TRBJ2-1,TRBV28,CASVQGIYNEQFF,TGTGCCAGCGTCCAGGGGATCTACAATGAGCAGTTCTTC
NA,NA,TRBJ1-2,TRBV4-1,CASSQAGYYGYTF,TGCGCCAGCAGCCAAGCAGGGTACTATGGCTACACCTTC
NA,NA,TRBJ1-1,TRBV9,CASRLEGPDTEAFF,TGTGCCAGCAGGCTGGAGGGGCCGGACACTGAAGCTTTCTTT
NA,NA,TRBJ1-1,TRBV13,CASGGDNTEAFF,TGTGCCAGCGGGGGCGATAACACTGAAGCTTTCTTT
NA,NA,TRBJ2-1,TRBV28,CASSPSFNEQFF,TGTGCCAGCAGCCCCTCCTTCAATGAGCAGTTCTTC
TRBD1,NA,TRBJ2-7,TRBV27,CASSIRDRDSSEQYF,TGTGCCAGCAGTATCCGGGACAGGGATTCAAGCGAGCAGTACTTC
NA,NA,TRBJ2-7,TRBV7-6,CASSLSAGRSYEQYF,TGTGCCAGCAGCTTATCAGCGGGCCGTTCCTACGAGCAGTACTTC
NA,NA,TRBJ1-2,TRBV30,CAWSVRGLTNYGHTF,TGTGCCTGGAGTGTACGGGGATTGACTAACTATGGCCACACCTTC
NA,NA,TRBJ2-6,TRBV19,CASSIDRLGSGSGANVLTF,TGTGCCAGTAGTATAGATCGTCTGGGTAGCGGCTCTGGGGCCAACGTCCTGACTTTC
TRBD1,NA,TRBJ1-4,TRBV27,CASRTGGTNEKLFF,TGTGCCAGCAGGACAGGGGGCACTAATGAAAAACTGTTTTTT
TRBD2,NA,TRBJ2-1,TRBV27,CASSRGVNEQFF,TGTGCCAGCAGTCGGGGGGTAAATGAGCAGTTCTTC
TRBD2,few,TRBJ2-7,TRBV5-1,CASSPLSGAYEQYF,TGCGCCAGCAGCCCCCTAAGCGGGGCCTACGAGCAGTACTTC
NA,NA,TRBJ2-3,TRBV18,CASSPRGSTDTQYF,TGTGCCAGCTCACCTCGCGGAAGCACAGATACGCAGTATTTT
TRBD1,NA,TRBJ2-2,TRBV19,CASSDRADTGELFF,TGTGCCAGTAGCGACAGGGCGGACACCGGGGAGCTGTTTTTT
TRBD2,NA,TRBJ2-1,TRBV15,CATSRGSGDEQFF,TGTGCCACCAGCAGAGGTAGCGGGGATGAGCAGTTCTTC
TRBD2,NA,TRBJ2-1,TRBV7-3,CASSLEGGLAHEQFF,TGTGCCAGCAGCTTAGAGGGCGGACTAGCTCACGAGCAGTTCTTC
TRBD2,NA,TRBJ2-5,TRBV5-1,CASSILGTSGVQETQYF,TGCGCCAGCAGCATACTTGGGACTAGCGGGGTCCAGGAGACCCAGTACTTC
NA,NA,TRBJ2-5,TRBV7-9,CASSLGTVETQYF,TGTGCCAGCAGCTTAGGGACAGTCGAGACCCAGTACTTC
NA,NA,TRBJ1-2,TRBV27,CASSLFFGGPFYGYTF,TGTGCCAGCAGTTTATTTTTCGGAGGACCCTTCTATGGCTACACCTTC
TRBD2,NA,TRBJ2-3,TRBV13,CASSPSGGASTDTQYF,TGTGCCAGCAGCCCCTCGGGGGGGGCTAGCACAGATACGCAGTATTTT
NA,NA,TRBJ1-1,TRBV10-3,CAIGGWGGRGNLNTEAFF,TGTGCCATCGGCGGGTGGGGCGGTAGGGGGAACCTGAACACTGAAGCTTTCTTT
NA,NA,TRBJ2-2,TRBV2,CASSENLRRTGELFF,TGTGCCAGCAGTGAGAACTTACGTCGCACCGGGGAGCTGTTTTTT
TRBD1,NA,TRBJ1-1,TRBV11-1,CASSPRGYTEAFF,TGTGCCAGCAGTCCCAGGGGGTACACTGAAGCTTTCTTT
TRBD1,NA,TRBJ1-1,TRBV6-1,CASSVFLTGGQLMNTEAFF,TGTGCCAGCAGTGTTTTTCTAACAGGGGGCCAACTGATGAACACTGAAGCTTTCTTT
TRBD2,NA,TRBJ2-1,TRBV6-1,CASSERVRGVVAGIDEQFF,TGTGCCAGCAGTGAACGGGTCAGGGGCGTGGTAGCGGGAATAGATGAGCAGTTCTTC
NA,medium-sized,TRBJ1-2,TRBV14,CASSPLGGAGGYTF,TGTGCCAGCAGCCCCCTGGGAGGGGCAGGGGGCTACACCTTC
NA,NA,TRBJ1-3,TRBV7-6,CASSLGDTTIYF,TGTGCCAGCAGCTTGGGGGACACCACCATATATTTT
TRBD1,NA,TRBJ1-1,TRBV6-5,CASRQGTEAFF,TGTGCCAGCAGACAGGGGACTGAAGCTTTCTTT
TRBD2,few,TRBJ2-1,TRBV11-2,CASSRLGSGGYNEQFF,TGTGCCAGCAGCCGCCTGGGTAGCGGGGGCTACAATGAGCAGTTCTTC
TRBD1,NA,TRBJ1-5,TRBV13,CASSQTRQGLSNQPQHF,TGTGCCAGCAGCCAAACCCGACAGGGGTTAAGCAATCAGCCCCAGCATTTT